This paragraph reports one T cell receptor (beta chain). The antigen is not known. A much larger clone lies one base from this, so it may be a read error. A second PCR, run for roughly 7 to 11 cycles, used a sample-barcoded 5' primer plus a J-beta primer mix. Via MiXCR, TCRdb re-called the 5' RACE reads, giving one row per CDR3 protein. The data contain more than 650,000 distinct CDR3 sequences, under 30% of them singletons. This sample was taken from a study of blood T cells in healthy people across ages. General observations from the study: Donor CMV infection status was unknown, possibly confounding age-related changes in expanded clonotypes.

The CDR3 runs to 14 residues. In germline, CDR1 is SNHLY, CDR2 FYNNEI. The ends lost 2 bases at V and 0 bases at J; junction bases unmatched: 0. This sample also appeared in a second study, on T cells of mothers and their children.

The sequencing sample was made of blood. The chain has TRBV2 and TRBJ1-2, with 7 positions matching TRBD1. This clonotype originated in a boy aged 5-17 years in good health. CDR3 bases: TGTGCCAGCAGTGAACAGGGGGCTAACTATGGCTACACCTTC. This translates into CASSEQGANYGYTF.